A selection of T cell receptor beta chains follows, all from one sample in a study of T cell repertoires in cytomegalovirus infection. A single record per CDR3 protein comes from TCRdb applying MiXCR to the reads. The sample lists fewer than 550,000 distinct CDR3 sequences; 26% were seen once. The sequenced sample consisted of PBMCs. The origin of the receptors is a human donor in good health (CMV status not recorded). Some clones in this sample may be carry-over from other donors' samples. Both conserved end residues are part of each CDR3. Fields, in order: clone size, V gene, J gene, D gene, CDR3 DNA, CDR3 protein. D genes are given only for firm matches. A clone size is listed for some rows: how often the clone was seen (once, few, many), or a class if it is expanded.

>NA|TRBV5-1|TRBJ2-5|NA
TGCGCCAGCAGCTTGTTCACGGTTGAGACCCAGTACTTC
CASSLFTVETQYF
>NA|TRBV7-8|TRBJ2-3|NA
TGTGCCGGAGGGGAGTCAAGGACAGATACGCAGTATTTT
CAGGESRTDTQYF
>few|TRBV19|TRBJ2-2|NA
TGTGCCAGTAGTATGCCCTTCAACCTAGGGTCCACGACTAGTGTTCGGACCGGGGAGCTGTTTTTT
CASSMPFNLGSTTSVRTGELFF
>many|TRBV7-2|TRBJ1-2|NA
TGTGCCAGCAGCATGACAGGATTTAACTATGGCTACACCTTC
CASSMTGFNYGYTF
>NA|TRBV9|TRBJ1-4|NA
TGTGCCAGCAGCGTTCAGAGCGGACAGTCAACTAATGAAAAACTGTTTTTT
CASSVQSGQSTNEKLFF
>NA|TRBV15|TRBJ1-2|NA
TGTGCCACCAGCAGAGATATCCGCAACTATGGCTACACCTTC
CATSRDIRNYGYTF
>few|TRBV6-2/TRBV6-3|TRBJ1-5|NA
TGTGCCAGCAGTTACGAGATACGGACGGCGCAGCATTTT
CASSYEIRTAQHF
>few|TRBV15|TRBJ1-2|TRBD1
TGTGCCACCAGCAGCGGGACAGCGGGGGACTATGGCTACACCTTC
CATSSGTAGDYGYTF
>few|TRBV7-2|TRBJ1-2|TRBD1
TGTGCCAGCAGCCTTGGGACAGGGGGCTTCTATGGCTACACCTTC
CASSLGTGGFYGYTF
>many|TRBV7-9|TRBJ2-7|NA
TGTGCCAGCAGCGCGAAAAGAGCCTACGAGCAGTACTTC
CASSAKRAYEQYF
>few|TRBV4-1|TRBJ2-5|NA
TGCGCCAGCAGCCAAGATCTGGGTGGAATGCGGGAGACCCAGTACTTC
CASSQDLGGMRETQYF